These 9 T cell receptor beta chains were all obtained from the same sample, sequenced in a study of T cell repertoires in cytomegalovirus infection. Their antigens remain unidentified. TCRdb re-called the reads through MiXCR, storing one row per CDR3 protein. The sample carries some 800,000 distinct CDR3 sequences, about 28% recorded once. This material consisted of cultured CD8+ T cells from PBMCs, taken from culture after CMV antigen stimulation. The receptor source for this set is a human donor in good health (CMV status not recorded). Some clones in this sample may be carry-over from other donors' samples.

This clonotype occurred a few times. The rearrangement links TRBV7-9 to TRBJ2-3, with 7 bases matching TRBD1. CDR3 length equals 14 residues. Germline-derived CDR1 and CDR2 are SEHNR and FQNEAQ (reference sequence). V was clipped by 6 bases and J by 0 bases; unmatched bases: 3. CDR3 in amino acids: CASRGGVSTDTQYF. CDR3 DNA: TGTGCCAGCAGAGGGGGCGTTAGCACAGATACGCAGTATTTT.

The chain uses TRBV4-1 and TRBJ1-2; TRBD1 might be the D (5 bases). Germline-derived CDR1 and CDR2 are MGHRA and YSYEKL. The ends were cut back, 1 base at V and 0 bases at J, with 12 bases in the middle. The CDR3 consists of 16 residues. As DNA, the CDR3 is TGCGCCAGCAGCCAAGGGACCGGGACGGCTAACTATGGCTACACCTTC. Protein product: CASSQGTGTANYGYTF.

The J gene is TRBJ2-1, the V gene TRBV9; 8 bases fit TRBD2. The CDR3 loop spans 14 amino acids. V shed 4 bases and J 7 bases; nucleotides not matched to a gene: 7. Germline assignment: CDR1 SGDLS and CDR2 YYNGEE. CDR3 loop: CASSPWERGNEQFF. The CDR3 DNA is TGTGCCAGCAGCCCTTGGGAGCGGGGGAATGAGCAGTTCTTC.

This clonotype was picked up a small number of times. This sequence joins TRBV20-1 and TRBJ2-3; 10 nucleotides line up with TRBD2. This CDR3 has 16 amino acids. The germline gives CDR1 DFQATT, CDR2 SNEGSKA (reference sequence). The ends lost 2 bases at V and 5 bases at J; junction bases unmatched: 10. CDR3 coding DNA: TGCAGTGCTAGACCATTCCTAGCGGGGGTCCAAGATACGCAGTATTTT. Amino acid sequence: CSARPFLAGVQDTQYF.

This clonotype was seen more than once but under ten times. The chain has TRBV27 and TRBJ2-1, with 8 bases fitting TRBD2. CDR3 length: 14 amino acids. Unmatched junction bases numbered 8, after V lost 5 bases and J lost 8 bases. Germline V lookup: CDR1 MNHEY, CDR2 SMNVEV (reference sequence). Written as DNA, the CDR3 is TGTGCCAGCAGTCTCGAGCGGGGGTGGTATGAGCAGTTCTTC. Translation: CASSLERGWYEQFF.

Only a few counts were recorded for this clonotype. V is TRBV19 and J is TRBJ1-6, with 8 bases fitting TRBD1. This CDR3 has 16 residues. Germline loops: CDR1 LNHDA, CDR2 SQIVND (reference sequence). The V segment lost 5 bases and the J segment 7 bases; nucleotides outside the gene matches: 10. The CDR3 nucleotides are TGTGCCAGTAGTCCACGCGGCAGGGGGCAAAATTCACCCCTCCACTTT. Amino acid sequence: CASSPRGRGQNSPLHF. Filled out from reference TRBV19 and TRBJ1-6, the complete variable domain reads DGGITQSPKYLFRKEGQNVTLSCEQNLNHDAMYWYRQDPGQGLRLIYYSQIVNDFQKGDIAEGYSVSREKKESFPLTVTSAQKNPTAFYLCASSPRGRGQNSPLHFGNGTRLTVT.

Only a few counts were recorded for this clonotype. The rearrangement joins TRBV12-3 or TRBV12-4 to TRBJ2-5; the D gene is possibly TRBD2 (7 bases). The CDR3 length is 17 residues. Trimming removed 5 bases from V and 0 bases from J, with 19 bases in between. The CDR3: CASSLAEGGPDQETQYF. The CDR3 DNA reads TGTGCCAGCAGTCTCGCGGAGGGGGGGCCGGACCAAGAGACCCAGTACTTC.

J is TRBJ1-2 and V is TRBV19, with D hard to call. Germline CDR1 reads LNHDA; CDR2 reads SQIVND (reference sequence). The CDR3 has 11 amino acids. V was clipped by 8 bases and J by 5 bases, with 9 bases between them. The CDR3 DNA follows: TGTGCCAGTCACACGGGGTATGGCTACACCTTC. It specifies CASHTGYGYTF.

This rearrangement joins TRBV10-3 to TRBJ1-1; 8 positions agree with TRBD1. The CDR3 length is 16 residues. Germline CDR1 reads ENHRY; CDR2 reads SYGVKD. Trimming at V came to 3 bases and at J to 1 base, leaving 7 bases not matched to a gene. The chain's CDR3 is CAISDWDRWGNTEAFF. As DNA, the CDR3 is TGTGCCATCAGTGATTGGGACAGGTGGGGGAACACTGAAGCTTTCTTT.